These 28 T cell receptor beta chains came from one sample sequenced in a study of radiotherapy plus CTLA-4 blockade in lung cancer. The table came from immunoSEQ multiplex PCR; TCRdb's copy has only in-frame clones and leaves some out. The data hold 65,000 to 95,000 clones, with around 86% observed a single time. The sequencing used peripheral blood, collected from a patient treated with radiotherapy plus ipilimumab. These receptors all come from a human donor with non-small cell lung cancer that progressed on radiotherapy plus ipilimumab.

This sequence joins TRBV29-1 and TRBJ2-1; possibly TRBD2 for D (5 bases). Trimming removed 5 bases from V and 10 bases from J, with 12 bases in between. The CDR3 spans 11 residues. In germline, CDR1 is SQVTM, CDR2 ANQGSEA. CDR3: CSVKRDVEQFF. CDR3 nucleotides: TGCAGCGTTAAGAGGGATGTGGAGCAGTTCTTC.

This clone was recorded a few times. The chain employs TRBV19 and TRBJ2-5, with D perhaps being TRBD1 or TRBD2 (6 bases each). V lost 5 bases and J 5 bases, leaving 18 bases between the germline ends. CDR3 size: 15 residues. The V gene's germline CDR1 is LNHDA and CDR2 SQIVND (reference sequence). This chain's CDR3 is CASSPQRGRAETQYF. The DNA for the CDR3 is TGTGCCAGTAGTCCGCAACGGGGGCGTGCGGAGACCCAGTACTTC.

The V and J genes are TRBV6-1 and TRBJ2-3; 11 bases map to TRBD2. CDR1 and CDR2 (germline): MNHNS, SASEGT. V lost 5 bases, J lost 1 base, and 2 bases stayed unmatched. This CDR3 region has 15 residues. DNA of the CDR3: TGTGCCAGCAGTCAACTAGCGGGGGGCACAGATACGCAGTATTTT. Its protein product is CASSQLAGGTDTQYF.

The rearrangement joins TRBV5-1 to TRBJ2-4, with 14 bases that match TRBD2. With V trimmed by 3 bases and J by 9 bases, 5 bases remained unmatched. This CDR3 comprises 15 residues. CDR1 and CDR2 from the germline V gene are SGHRS and YFSETQ. CDR3 loop: CASSSGTSGRTIQYF. DNA for the CDR3: TGCGCCAGCAGCTCAGGGACTAGCGGGAGAACCATTCAGTACTTC.

The DNA for the CDR3 is TGTGCCTGGAGTCCCATGACTGGCGCTGAAGCTTTCTTT. Protein sequence: CAWSPMTGAEAFF. This chain joins TRBV30 and TRBJ1-1; D is uncertain. CDR3 length equals 13 residues. Germline V CDR1 and CDR2: GTSNPN, SVGIG (reference sequence). V lost 2 bases to trimming and J lost 6 bases, with 13 bases between them.

This chain joins TRBV10-3 and TRBJ1-3; the D gene is possibly TRBD1 (5 bases). CDR3 length: 13 residues. V gave up 6 bases and J gave up 2 bases, with 8 bases separating them. Germline loops: CDR1 ENHRY, CDR2 SYGVKD. Written as DNA, the CDR3 is TGTGCCATCAGGGGGGGGACTGGAAACACCATATATTTT. It encodes CAIRGGTGNTIYF.

V usage is TRBV10-2 and J usage is TRBJ2-7, with D perhaps matching TRBD1 (6 bases). V shed 8 bases and J shed 3 bases, with 11 bases lying between them. The V gene's germline CDR1 is WSHSY and CDR2 SAAADI. This CDR3 is 12 amino acids long. CDR3 DNA sequence: TGCGCCAGCGGACGACAGGTCTACGAGCAGTACTTC. It translates to CASGRQVYEQYF.

The chain combines TRBV10-3 with TRBJ2-7, with TRBD1 matching over 7 bases. The length of the CDR3 is 14 residues. CDR1 ENHRY and CDR2 SYGVKD come from the germline V gene. V gave up 5 bases and J gave up 2 bases; unmatched junction bases: 6. This CDR3 is CAISQNTGAYEQYV. The CDR3 DNA reads TGTGCCATCAGTCAGAACACAGGGGCCTACGAGCAGTACGTC.

The chain uses TRBV28 and TRBJ1-5; D is uncertain. The CDR3 contains 13 residues. Trimming shortened V by 10 bases and J by 1 base, and 11 bases separated the two germline ends. Germline loops: CDR1 MDHEN, CDR2 SYDVKM. DNA for the CDR3: TGTGCCACCGATATACTAAGCAATCAGCCCCAGCATTTT. Translated: CATDILSNQPQHF.

The chain recombines TRBV2 with TRBJ2-1; 8 nucleotides match TRBD1. From germline, CDR1 is SNHLY and CDR2 FYNNEI. J lost 0 bases, V lost 7 bases, and 2 bases had no gene match. There are 14 residues in the CDR3. In DNA form, the CDR3 reads TGTGCCAGCACACAGGGGGGCTCCTACAATGAGCAGTTCTTC. This codes for CASTQGGSYNEQFF.

The chain combines TRBV15 with TRBJ1-4; D unclear. The CDR3 extends over 16 amino acids. V was trimmed by 0 bases and J by 8 bases, leaving 16 bases between them. From germline, CDR1 is LNHNV and CDR2 YYDKDF (reference sequence). The CDR3 is CATSRERVAKWEKLFF. CDR3 DNA sequence: TGTGCCACCAGCAGAGAAAGGGTGGCCAAGTGGGAAAAACTGTTTTTT.

The rearrangement joins TRBV5-1 to TRBJ2-2, with 9 positions matching TRBD1. The CDR3 totals 17 residues. CDR1 and CDR2 from the germline V gene are SGHRS and YFSETQ. The V gene end was trimmed by 4 bases and the J gene end by 0 bases; junction bases not matched to a gene: 7. Here the CDR3 reads CASSVTGGPPNTGELFF. The CDR3 DNA sequence: TGCGCCAGCAGCGTCACAGGGGGCCCACCGAACACCGGGGAGCTGTTTTTT.

The CDR3 sequence: CASSQLGGNEQYV. CDR3 sequence (DNA): TGTGCCAGCAGTCAACTCGGGGGTAACGAGCAGTACGTC. This chain links TRBV6-5 with TRBJ2-7; D might be TRBD2 (6 bases). Germline V gene sequence: CDR1 MNHEY, CDR2 SVGAGI. Trimming stripped 5 bases from V and 5 bases from J, with 13 bases between. This CDR3 is built from 13 residues.

This chain uses TRBV7-2 with TRBJ2-4; D may match TRBD1 or TRBD2 (6 bases each). Germline values: CDR1 SGHTA, CDR2 FQGNSA. The CDR3 runs 14 residues. Between the trimmed V and J ends, which lost 5 bases and 9 bases, there was a span of 17 bases. The CDR3 bases are TGTGCCAGCAGCACCCGGCAGGGGAGGTCCATTCAGTACTTC. This encodes CASSTRQGRSIQYF.

This clone occurred once. This sequence joins TRBV6-6 and TRBJ2-1; the D gene is possibly TRBD2 (6 bases). Per germline, CDR1 MNHNY and CDR2 SVGAGI (reference sequence). The CDR3 spans 15 residues. With 4 bases removed from V and 5 bases from J, the gap between germline ends came to 15 bases. The CDR3 nucleotides read TGTGCCAGCAGTTGGCGGGACTTTACCCACAATGAGCAGTTCTTC. Amino acids: CASSWRDFTHNEQFF.

This chain joins TRBV7-6 and TRBJ2-7, with D hard to call. The CDR3 is 16 amino acids. CDR1 is SGHVS and CDR2 is FNYEAQ in the germline V gene. V dropped 5 bases and J dropped 1 base, with 18 bases sitting between them. This CDR3 is CASSPRFRKNSYEQYF. The CDR3 DNA reads TGTGCCAGCAGCCCCCGTTTCAGGAAGAATTCCTACGAGCAGTACTTC.

This clone was counted between two and nine times. The chain recombines TRBV28 with TRBJ2-7; D possibly corresponds to TRBD2 (5 bases). V lost 5 bases, J lost 7 bases, and 24 bases lay in between. Germline V gene sequence: CDR1 MDHEN, CDR2 SYDVKM. The length of the CDR3 is 16 residues. CDR3 nucleotides: TGTGCCAGCAGTCTACCCATCGACGGACTCCCGAGGGAGCAGTACTTC. The encoded protein is CASSLPIDGLPREQYF. The full variable domain, completed using reference TRBV28 and TRBJ2-7, is DVKVTQSSRYLVKRTGEKVFLECVQDMDHENMFWYRQDPGLGLRLIYFSYDVKMKEKGDIPEGYSVSREKKERFSLILESASTNQTSMYLCASSLPIDGLPREQYFGPGTRLTVT.

V usage is TRBV10-1 and J usage is TRBJ2-5; D is perhaps TRBD1 (7 bases). Germline-derived CDR1 and CDR2 are WNHNN and SYGVQD (reference sequence). V was pared by 3 bases and J by 3 bases, with 8 bases between. This CDR3 spans 13 amino acids. This CDR3 reads CASSDRGEETQYF. The CDR3 DNA is TGCGCCAGCAGTGACAGGGGGGAAGAGACCCAGTACTTC.

The chain recombines TRBV7-6 with TRBJ2-7; no definite D call. This CDR3 is 12 amino acids long. The V gene's germline CDR1 is SGHVS and CDR2 FNYEAQ. The V end lost 1 base, the J end lost 4 bases, and 5 bases lay between the germline ends. CDR3 in amino acids: CASSLGMYEQYF. Here the CDR3 DNA reads TGTGCCAGCAGCTTAGGGATGTACGAGCAGTACTTC. Drawing the rest from reference TRBV7-6 and TRBJ2-7, the complete variable domain is GAGVSQSPRYKVTKRGQDVALRCDPISGHVSLYWYRQALGQGPEFLTYFNYEAQQDKSGLPNDRFSAERPEGSISTLTIQRTEQRDSAMYRCASSLGMYEQYFGPGTRLTVT.

This clone turned up a few times. The DNA for the CDR3 is TGTGCCAGCAAGCCCCGCGGCTCCTACAATGAGCAGTTCTTC. It yields the protein CASKPRGSYNEQFF. The chain combines TRBV2 with TRBJ2-1, with D unclear. CDR1 SNHLY and CDR2 FYNNEI come from the germline V gene. V lost 7 bases and J 0 bases, leaving 10 bases between the germline ends. The CDR3 has 14 residues. The whole variable domain, filled in from reference TRBV2 and TRBJ2-1, reads EPEVTQTPSHQVTQMGQEVILRCVPISNHLYFYWYRQILGQKVEFLVSFYNNEISEKSEIFDDQFSVERPDGSNFTLKIRSTKLEDSAMYFCASKPRGSYNEQFFGPGTRLTVL.

This clone was seen more than once but under ten times. The chain employs TRBV2 and TRBJ2-3; D is unclear. Trimming left V 7 bases short and J 2 bases short, with 7 bases between. The CDR3 has 12 residues. Per germline, CDR1 SNHLY and CDR2 FYNNEI. The CDR3 protein is CASTGYTDTQYF. As DNA, the CDR3 is TGTGCCAGCACGGGTTACACAGATACGCAGTATTTT.

The rearrangement links TRBV9 to TRBJ2-1; D uncertain. V lost 0 bases and J 0 bases, leaving 10 bases between the germline ends. CDR3 length: 16 amino acids. The germline CDR1 and CDR2 sequences are SGDLS and YYNGEE. CDR3 coding DNA: TGTGCCAGCAGCGTAGAAGGGTCTGTCTCCTACAATGAGCAGTTCTTC. It is translated as CASSVEGSVSYNEQFF.

V is TRBV13 and J is TRBJ1-5; 7 bases fit TRBD1. V trimming: 4 bases; J trimming: 4 bases; junction bases outside the gene matches: 7. Germline V lookup: CDR1 PRHDT, CDR2 FYEKMQ (reference sequence). The CDR3 is 15 amino acids. The CDR3 reads CASSSTGEKNQPQHF. The CDR3 region has the DNA TGTGCCAGCAGCTCAACAGGGGAGAAGAATCAGCCCCAGCATTTT.

This sequence joins TRBV28 and TRBJ1-4; perhaps TRBD1 as D (6 bases). CDR1 and CDR2 from the germline V gene are MDHEN and SYDVKM. The CDR3 totals 15 residues. V lost 5 bases to trimming and J lost 8 bases, with 18 bases between them. The CDR3 here is CASSTIWGQEEKLFF. CDR3 DNA sequence: TGTGCCAGCAGTACTATATGGGGGCAGGAAGAAAAACTGTTTTTT.

The rearrangement joins TRBV2 to TRBJ2-7, with 8 bases that match TRBD2. V gave up 5 bases and J gave up 3 bases; unmatched junction bases: 9. This CDR3 is built from 15 residues. The V gene's germline CDR1 is SNHLY and CDR2 FYNNEI. This CDR3 is CASSPIAGQNYEQYF. In DNA, the CDR3 is TGTGCCAGCAGTCCAATAGCGGGGCAAAACTACGAGCAGTACTTC.

The V and J genes are TRBV19 and TRBJ1-5; TRBD1 matches 8 bases. Germline loops: CDR1 LNHDA, CDR2 SQIVND (reference sequence). The J segment lost 5 bases and the V segment lost 6 bases, leaving 12 bases of the junction unmatched. CDR3 length: 16 residues. DNA of the CDR3: TGTGCCAGTAGGCCCGTCCCCAGGGGGCACGATCAGCCCCAGCATTTT. Protein product: CASRPVPRGHDQPQHF.

In DNA, the CDR3 is TGTGCCAGCAGCTTCGCGGGATTCCTACAGCCCCAGCATTTT. Amino acid sequence: CASSFAGFLQPQHF. This chain links TRBV7-9 with TRBJ1-5; no clear D gene. The CDR3 length is 14 residues. Looked up from germline, CDR1 is SEHNR and CDR2 is FQNEAQ (reference sequence). The V and J ends lost 3 bases and 7 bases respectively, with 13 bases between them.

This clone appeared a few times. The chain employs TRBV19 and TRBJ2-2, with D perhaps TRBD2 (6 bases). CDR1 is LNHDA, CDR2 SQIVND, per germline (reference sequence). The CDR3 covers 18 residues. V was cut by 0 bases and J by 1 base, with 15 bases left in between. The CDR3 protein is CASSIERLGLLNTGELFF. The CDR3 DNA is TGTGCCAGTAGTATAGAACGGTTAGGACTACTGAACACCGGGGAGCTGTTTTTT. Filled out from reference TRBV19 and TRBJ2-2, the complete variable domain reads DGGITQSPKYLFRKEGQNVTLSCEQNLNHDAMYWYRQDPGQGLRLIYYSQIVNDFQKGDIAEGYSVSREKKESFPLTVTSAQKNPTAFYLCASSIERLGLLNTGELFFGEGSRLTVL.